This T cell receptor beta chain was found in a study of cytomegalovirus exposure and HLA in healthy donors. Study observations and caveats: In a later analysis, a genetic analysis reported fewer productive-TCR N-insertions in an Asian-associated ancestry cluster than the cohort average. A later analysis associated some 18,000 TCR beta sequences with HLA alleles at a 0.05 false discovery rate. Likely technical artifact: a cluster of highly shared sequence variants. Overall, 164 TCR beta chains were annotated as cytomegalovirus-associated.

The CDR3 loop spans 14 amino acids. Germline V gene sequence: CDR1 LNHDA, CDR2 SQIVND (reference sequence). The V segment lost 1 base and the J segment 4 bases; nucleotides outside the gene matches: 3. Researchers ran the PCR with 60 Vbeta and 13 Jbeta primers. Assay used: immunoSEQ multiplex PCR; TCRdb lists only in-frame clones, some missing. The table records 200,000 to 300,000 clones, almost 85% of them present only once. With regard to this clone: What it recognizes is unknown.

This clonotype originated in a woman in her forties in good health and CMV-seropositive. The material sequenced was PBMCs. The chain employs TRBV19 and TRBJ1-1; 7 nucleotides agree with TRBD1. The CDR3 region is CASSIAAGGTEAFF. As DNA, the CDR3 is TGTGCCAGTAGTATAGCAGCAGGGGGCACTGAAGCTTTCTTT. The entire variable domain, with the rest obtained from reference TRBV19 and TRBJ1-1, is as follows: DGGITQSPKYLFRKEGQNVTLSCEQNLNHDAMYWYRQDPGQGLRLIYYSQIVNDFQKGDIAEGYSVSREKKESFPLTVTSAQKNPTAFYLCASSIAAGGTEAFFGQGTRLTVV.